Listed below are T cell receptor beta chains from one sample, sequenced in a study of PD-1 blockade in classical Hodgkin lymphoma. Repertoires were generated with immunoSEQ multiplex PCR, while TCRdb's copy carries only in-frame clones and drops some. In the table there are 10,000 to 13,000 clones, 74% of which are singletons. The sequencing used CD4+ T cells from blood, collected before the fourth cycle of nivolumab. Receptor source: a human donor with classical Hodgkin lymphoma. CDR3s include the opening cysteine and the closing phenylalanine or tryptophan. D genes are given only for firm matches. Size is omitted from some rows. Given values are once, few, many or a class for expanded clones.

d_gene: -; abundance: -; j_gene: TRBJ2-3; v_gene: TRBV4-2; CDR3aa: CASSRQGHGTDTQYF; CDR3nt: TGTGCCAGCAGCCGGCAGGGGCATGGCACAGATACGCAGTATTTT
d_gene: -; abundance: -; j_gene: TRBJ2-3; v_gene: TRBV10-1; CDR3aa: CASSESVSGDTDTQYF; CDR3nt: TGCGCCAGCAGTGAGTCGGTGTCGGGAGACACAGATACGCAGTATTTT
d_gene: TRBD1; abundance: -; j_gene: TRBJ2-7; v_gene: TRBV28; CDR3aa: CASSPGTGGYEQYF; CDR3nt: TGTGCCAGCAGTCCCGGGACAGGGGGCTACGAGCAGTACTTC
d_gene: -; abundance: once; j_gene: TRBJ2-3; v_gene: TRBV6-4; CDR3aa: CASNPVHLTADTQYF; CDR3nt: TGTGCCAGCAATCCGGTTCACTTGACCGCAGATACGCAGTATTTT
d_gene: -; abundance: -; j_gene: TRBJ2-1; v_gene: TRBV5-1; CDR3aa: CASSLGASASYNEQFF; CDR3nt: TGCGCCAGCAGCTTGGGGGCTAGCGCGAGTTACAATGAGCAGTTCTTC
d_gene: TRBD1; abundance: -; j_gene: TRBJ1-4; v_gene: TRBV7-2; CDR3aa: CASSLGQGGSEKLFF; CDR3nt: TGTGCCAGCAGCCTAGGACAGGGCGGGAGTGAAAAACTGTTTTTT
d_gene: -; abundance: -; j_gene: TRBJ2-1; v_gene: TRBV25-1; CDR3aa: CASRGPIRSSYNEQFF; CDR3nt: TGTGCCAGCCGAGGGCCCATCCGGAGCTCCTACAATGAACAGTTCTTC
d_gene: TRBD1; abundance: -; j_gene: TRBJ2-1; v_gene: TRBV5-1; CDR3aa: CASSQTGEPYNEQFF; CDR3nt: TGCGCCAGCAGCCAAACAGGGGAACCCTACAATGAGCAGTTCTTC
d_gene: TRBD1; abundance: -; j_gene: TRBJ1-2; v_gene: TRBV4-1; CDR3aa: CASSQGYRGSFNGYTF; CDR3nt: TGCGCCAGCAGCCAAGGTTACAGGGGATCTTTTAATGGCTACACCTTC
d_gene: -; abundance: -; j_gene: TRBJ1-5; v_gene: TRBV4-1; CDR3aa: CASSQDLGGVQPQHF; CDR3nt: TGCGCCAGCAGCCAAGATCTTGGAGGGGTTCAGCCCCAGCATTTT
d_gene: TRBD2; abundance: -; j_gene: TRBJ2-5; v_gene: TRBV29-1; CDR3aa: CSVDDHGRPGETQYF; CDR3nt: TGCAGCGTTGACGATCACGGGAGGCCGGGAGAGACCCAGTACTTC
d_gene: -; abundance: -; j_gene: TRBJ1-6; v_gene: TRBV6-5; CDR3aa: CASSSGSRKSPLHF; CDR3nt: TGTGCCAGCAGCTCAGGGAGTCGAAAGTCACCCCTCCACTTT
d_gene: -; abundance: once; j_gene: TRBJ1-2; v_gene: TRBV18; CDR3aa: CASSLLGGDTYGYTF; CDR3nt: TGTGCCAGCTCACTCCTGGGGGGAGATACCTATGGCTACACCTTC
d_gene: -; abundance: -; j_gene: TRBJ1-4; v_gene: TRBV19; CDR3aa: CASSTRDRGFEKLFF; CDR3nt: TGTGCCAGTAGTACCCGGGACCGAGGGTTTGAAAAACTGTTTTTT
d_gene: -; abundance: -; j_gene: TRBJ2-1; v_gene: TRBV12-5; CDR3aa: CASGLVSSGSPYNEQFF; CDR3nt: TGTGCTAGTGGTTTGGTATCCTCGGGGTCCCCCTACAATGAGCAGTTCTTC
d_gene: TRBD2; abundance: -; j_gene: TRBJ2-3; v_gene: TRBV27; CDR3aa: CASSLLAGWDTQYF; CDR3nt: TGTGCCAGCAGTTTACTAGCGGGTTGGGATACGCAGTATTTT
d_gene: TRBD1; abundance: -; j_gene: TRBJ1-1; v_gene: TRBV4-1; CDR3aa: CASSRPGQGYAFF; CDR3nt: TGCGCCAGCAGCCGACCGGGACAGGGGTACGCTTTCTTT
d_gene: TRBD1; abundance: -; j_gene: TRBJ2-2; v_gene: TRBV7-2; CDR3aa: CASNRGPSGELFF; CDR3nt: TGTGCCAGCAACAGGGGGCCCAGCGGGGAGCTGTTTTTT
d_gene: -; abundance: -; j_gene: TRBJ1-2; v_gene: TRBV7-9; CDR3aa: CASSTQGGYTF; CDR3nt: TGTGCCAGCAGCACCCAGGGGGGCTACACCTTC
d_gene: -; abundance: -; j_gene: TRBJ2-7; v_gene: TRBV18; CDR3aa: CASSPLVGQTYEQYF; CDR3nt: TGTGCCAGCTCACCACTGGTCGGACAGACCTACGAGCAGTACTTC
d_gene: TRBD1; abundance: few; j_gene: TRBJ2-7; v_gene: TRBV5-5; CDR3aa: CASSLRPGTGGYEQYF; CDR3nt: TGTGCCAGCAGCTTGAGGCCCGGGACAGGGGGGTACGAGCAGTACTTC
d_gene: -; abundance: -; j_gene: TRBJ1-2; v_gene: TRBV9; CDR3aa: CASSGQATGANYGYTF; CDR3nt: TGTGCCAGCAGCGGACAGGCGACGGGAGCAAACTATGGCTACACCTTC
d_gene: TRBD1; abundance: -; j_gene: TRBJ2-3; v_gene: TRBV28; CDR3aa: CASSFRQGQGTDTQYF; CDR3nt: TGTGCCAGCAGTTTTCGTCAGGGACAGGGCACAGATACGCAGTATTTT
d_gene: -; abundance: -; j_gene: TRBJ1-3; v_gene: TRBV18; CDR3aa: CASSPTGTGSGNTIYF; CDR3nt: TGTGCCAGCTCACCCACGGGAACCGGCTCTGGAAACACCATATATTTT
d_gene: -; abundance: -; j_gene: TRBJ2-7; v_gene: TRBV28; CDR3aa: CASSKTLSVSYEQYF; CDR3nt: TGTGCCAGCAGCAAAACGCTGTCAGTATCCTACGAGCAGTACTTC
d_gene: -; abundance: -; j_gene: TRBJ1-2; v_gene: TRBV27; CDR3aa: CASSFSENRVDGYTF; CDR3nt: TGTGCCAGCAGTTTTTCGGAAAACCGTGTTGATGGCTACACCTTC
d_gene: -; abundance: -; j_gene: TRBJ1-6; v_gene: TRBV2; CDR3aa: CASSEGGSHNSPLHF; CDR3nt: TGTGCCAGCAGCGAAGGGGGGTCCCATAATTCACCCCTCCACTTT
d_gene: TRBD2; abundance: once; j_gene: TRBJ2-5; v_gene: TRBV7-9; CDR3aa: CASSFVSGLGETQYF; CDR3nt: TGTGCCAGCAGCTTTGTTAGCGGGCTGGGGGAGACCCAGTACTTC
d_gene: -; abundance: -; j_gene: TRBJ2-3; v_gene: TRBV12-5; CDR3aa: CASGPDTEDTQYF; CDR3nt: TGTGCTAGTGGTCCAGACACGGAAGATACGCAGTATTTT
d_gene: TRBD1; abundance: -; j_gene: TRBJ2-4; v_gene: TRBV2; CDR3aa: CASSSRQGLAKNIQYF; CDR3nt: TGTGCCAGCAGTAGTCGACAGGGGCTAGCCAAAAACATTCAGTACTTC
d_gene: -; abundance: -; j_gene: TRBJ2-5; v_gene: TRBV6-5; CDR3aa: CASSYNYQETQYF; CDR3nt: TGTGCCAGCAGTTACAACTACCAAGAGACCCAGTACTTC
d_gene: -; abundance: -; j_gene: TRBJ2-1; v_gene: TRBV4-1; CDR3aa: CASSQDLGPVFYNEQFF; CDR3nt: TGCGCCAGCAGCCAAGATCTGGGGCCGGTCTTCTACAATGAGCAGTTCTTC
d_gene: TRBD1; abundance: -; j_gene: TRBJ2-6; v_gene: TRBV28; CDR3aa: CASSRDRGRLSGANVLTF; CDR3nt: TGTGCCAGCAGCCGGGACAGGGGGCGCCTCTCTGGGGCCAACGTCCTGACTTTC
d_gene: -; abundance: -; j_gene: TRBJ2-5; v_gene: TRBV7-9; CDR3aa: CASSLGEAREQYF; CDR3nt: TGTGCCAGCAGCTTAGGGGAGGCGAGAGAGCAGTACTTC
d_gene: -; abundance: -; j_gene: TRBJ2-2; v_gene: TRBV6-1; CDR3aa: CASSVQVSNTGELFF; CDR3nt: TGTGCCAGCAGTGTACAGGTTTCGAACACCGGGGAGCTGTTTTTT
d_gene: -; abundance: -; j_gene: TRBJ2-3; v_gene: TRBV14; CDR3aa: CASSQDQAYTQYF; CDR3nt: TGTGCCAGCAGCCAAGATCAGGCTTATACGCAGTATTTT
d_gene: -; abundance: once; j_gene: TRBJ1-3; v_gene: TRBV30; CDR3aa: CAWRITGVSGNTIYF; CDR3nt: TGTGCCTGGAGGATTACAGGCGTCTCTGGAAACACCATATATTTT
d_gene: -; abundance: -; j_gene: TRBJ2-7; v_gene: TRBV11-2; CDR3aa: CASSLDVGFSSYEQYF; CDR3nt: TGTGCCAGCAGCTTAGATGTCGGTTTTAGCTCCTACGAGCAGTACTTC
d_gene: -; abundance: -; j_gene: TRBJ2-7; v_gene: TRBV5-1; CDR3aa: CASNWADEQYF; CDR3nt: TGCGCCAGCAATTGGGCTGACGAGCAGTACTTC
d_gene: TRBD2; abundance: -; j_gene: TRBJ2-3; v_gene: TRBV6-6; CDR3aa: CASSQGLAGVDTQYF; CDR3nt: TGTGCCAGCAGCCAAGGACTAGCGGGAGTTGATACGCAGTATTTT
d_gene: -; abundance: -; j_gene: TRBJ2-5; v_gene: TRBV18; CDR3aa: CASSQNRDQETQYF; CDR3nt: TGTGCCAGCTCACAGAACAGGGATCAAGAGACCCAGTACTTC